This T cell receptor (beta chain) was obtained from a study of T cell changes during pregnancy in multiple sclerosis. The CDR3 runs 14 residues. The germline V gene encodes CDR1 SGDLS and CDR2 YYNGEE. Trimming took 4 bases from V and 2 from J, leaving 13 bases between them. Generated by immunoSEQ multiplex PCR, the TCRdb table keeps only in-frame clones and is missing some. The sample lists 9,000 to 15,000 clones, around 94% seen once, with about 0.29% in the top ten. The source is a female donor with multiple sclerosis, enrolled in a pregnancy study. The sample consisted of CD4+ T cells from peripheral blood mononuclear cells, taken before pregnancy. The V call is TRBV9, the J call TRBJ2-7, with D maybe TRBD2 (5 bases). The CDR3 DNA follows: TGTGCCAGCAGCCCCGGGATATTACCCTACGAGCAGTACTTC. This sequence encodes CASSPGILPYEQYF.